This entry lists 24 T cell receptor beta chains sequenced from one sample in a study of blood T cell repertoires in COVID-19. Clones were read by immunoSEQ multiplex PCR, and TCRdb kept only the in-frame ones, dropping some. This sample has roughly 250,000 clones, with around 82% found just once. Sequencing input: peripheral blood. The origin of the receptors is a woman of 80 years or more with active or convalescent COVID-19.

This chain connects TRBV9 to TRBJ2-7; TRBD2 is a possible D gene (6 bases). The germline gives CDR1 SGDLS, CDR2 YYNGEE. With 3 bases removed from V and 5 bases from J, the gap between germline ends came to 12 bases. CDR3 length: 13 residues. The CDR3 sequence: CASSALGGDEQYF. As DNA, the CDR3 is TGTGCCAGCAGCGCCCTGGGAGGAGACGAGCAGTACTTC.

The sample holds one count of this clone. The chain combines TRBV24-1 with TRBJ2-6, with D perhaps TRBD1 (5 bases). The CDR3 sequence is 16 residues long. Trimming stripped 4 bases from V and 0 bases from J, with 9 bases between. Germline CDR1 and CDR2: KGHDR and SFDVKD. As DNA, the CDR3 is TGTGCCACCAGTGAATACGACAGCTCTGGGGCCAACGTCCTGACTTTC. Amino acid sequence: CATSEYDSSGANVLTF.

V and J are TRBV2 and TRBJ2-3; D perhaps matches TRBD1 (5 bases). Germline V gene data show CDR1 as SNHLY and CDR2 as FYNNEI. V was trimmed by 3 bases and J by 1 base, leaving 14 bases between them. CDR3 length: 16 residues. The DNA of the CDR3 is TGTGCCAGCAGTGAGTTAAGGGGTCGGGGCACAGATACGCAGTATTTT. Its protein product is CASSELRGRGTDTQYF.

The chain links TRBV28 to TRBJ2-3; D might be TRBD2 (5 bases). This CDR3 contains 14 residues. V was cut by 4 bases and J by 2 bases, with 10 bases left in between. Germline values: CDR1 MDHEN, CDR2 SYDVKM. Here the CDR3 reads CASSWTVPTDTQYF. CDR3 bases: TGTGCCAGCAGTTGGACTGTTCCCACAGATACGCAGTATTTT.

The V call is TRBV5-4, the J call TRBJ2-5; D gene unclear. The germline V gene encodes CDR1 SGHNT and CDR2 YYREEE (reference sequence). Trimming shortened V by 2 bases and J by 5 bases, and 4 bases separated the two germline ends. The CDR3 consists of 11 residues. CDR3 coding DNA: TGTGCCAGCAGCTTCGAGGAGACCCAGTACTTC. Protein product: CASSFEETQYF.

The chain has TRBV29-1 and TRBJ1-2, with TRBD1 as a possible D gene (5 bases). The germline gives CDR1 SQVTM, CDR2 ANQGSEA. The CDR3 is 12 amino acids. V shed 5 bases and J shed 1 base, with 8 bases lying between them. CDR3 in DNA: TGCAGCGTTTTCGGGGGTAACTATGGCTACACCTTC. Protein product: CSVFGGNYGYTF.

This clone was found once. This sequence joins TRBV5-6 and TRBJ1-1; tentative D call: TRBD1 (6 bases). Germline V gene data show CDR1 as SGHDT and CDR2 as YYEEEE. V gave up 5 bases and J gave up 0 bases, with 14 bases separating them. This CDR3 has 15 amino acids. The CDR3 loop is CASRPRGLMNTEAFF. In DNA form, the CDR3 reads TGTGCCAGCAGGCCTAGGGGGTTGATGAACACTGAAGCTTTCTTT. The full variable domain, in which reference TRBV5-6 and TRBJ1-1 provide the parts outside the CDR3, is DAGVTQSPTHLIKTRGQQVTLRCSPKSGHDTVSWYQQALGQGPQFIFQYYEEEERQRGNFPDRFSGHQFPNYSSELNVNALLLGDSALYLCASRPRGLMNTEAFFGQGTRLTVV.

The rearrangement links TRBV11-3 to TRBJ2-7; TRBD1 matches at 7 bases. The CDR3 sequence is 17 residues long. Germline CDR1 SGHNT, CDR2 YENEEA. J was trimmed by 1 base and V by 1 base; bases with no gene match: 10. In DNA, the CDR3 is TGTGCCAGCAGCTTAGCCCCCGGACAGGCCTCTTCCTACGAGCAGTACTTC. It is translated as CASSLAPGQASSYEQYF. Using reference TRBV11-3 and TRBJ2-7 for the parts outside the CDR3, the full variable domain is EAGVVQSPRYKIIEKKQPVAFWCNPISGHNTLYWYLQNLGQGPELLIRYENEEAVDDSQLPKDRFSAERLKGVDSTLKIQPAELGDSAVYLCASSLAPGQASSYEQYFGPGTRLTVT.

The rearrangement joins TRBV9 to TRBJ1-1; tentative D call: TRBD1 (5 bases). The CDR3 is made up of 13 amino acids. Germline lookup yields CDR1 SGDLS and CDR2 YYNGEE. Trimming cost V 2 bases and J 5 bases, with 10 bases left between them. Here the CDR3 DNA reads TGTGCCAGCAGCGTCTCAGGGAGGACTGAAGCTTTCTTT. Translating it yields CASSVSGRTEAFF.

The V and J genes are TRBV12-3 or TRBV12-4 and TRBJ1-1, with 7 positions matching TRBD1. V shed 3 bases and J 3 bases; nucleotides not matched to a gene: 1. The CDR3 has 13 residues. The chain's CDR3 is CASSFTGDTEAFF. The CDR3 DNA reads as TGTGCCAGCAGTTTTACAGGGGACACTGAAGCTTTCTTT.

The chain carries TRBV28 and TRBJ2-2, with D perhaps matching TRBD2 (5 bases). The CDR3 extends over 16 amino acids. Germline V gene lookup returns CDR1 MDHEN and CDR2 SYDVKM. Trimming left V 5 bases short and J 3 bases short, with 16 bases between. The CDR3 DNA sequence: TGTGCCAGCAGTCCCCCCAGTGAGGGCTACACCGGGGAGCTGTTTTTT. Translation: CASSPPSEGYTGELFF.

This clone was counted only a few times. The rearrangement joins TRBV2 to TRBJ1-5, with TRBD1 as a possible D gene (5 bases). With 6 bases removed from V and 6 bases from J, the gap between germline ends came to 15 bases. The germline V gene has CDR1 SNHLY and CDR2 FYNNEI. The CDR3 is 14 residues long. The CDR3 DNA sequence: TGTGCCAGCAGCCCTTCAGGGATGGTTCAGCCCCAGCATTTT. Protein: CASSPSGMVQPQHF.

The chain combines TRBV9 with TRBJ1-1; no clear D. The germline CDR1 and CDR2 sequences are SGDLS and YYNGEE. The V end was cut by 3 bases, the J end by 5 bases, with 8 bases between. The CDR3 is 12 amino acids. This CDR3 is CASSAPLTEAFF. The CDR3 nucleotides read TGTGCCAGCAGCGCCCCCTTAACTGAAGCTTTCTTT. Filled out from reference TRBV9 and TRBJ1-1, the complete variable domain reads DSGVTQTPKHLITATGQRVTLRCSPRSGDLSVYWYQQSLDQGLQFLIQYYNGEERAKGNILERFSAQQFPDLHSELNLSSLELGDSALYFCASSAPLTEAFFGQGTRLTVV.

The chain links TRBV7-9 to TRBJ2-2; perhaps TRBD2 as D (6 bases). This CDR3 spans 14 amino acids. With 6 bases removed from V and 4 bases from J, the gap between germline ends came to 12 bases. Looked up from germline, CDR1 is SEHNR and CDR2 is FQNEAQ (reference sequence). CDR3 sequence reads: CASRAAGSTGELFF. CDR3 nucleotide sequence: TGTGCCAGCAGGGCTGCGGGGTCCACCGGGGAGCTGTTTTTT.

The rearrangement links TRBV5-1 to TRBJ2-5; TRBD2 is a possible D gene (6 bases). Trimming shortened V by 4 bases and J by 3 bases, and 16 bases separated the two germline ends. Germline V gene sequence: CDR1 SGHRS, CDR2 YFSETQ. This CDR3 is 15 amino acids long. The CDR3: CASSPGGVDEETQYF. DNA of the CDR3: TGCGCCAGCAGCCCCGGGGGAGTAGACGAAGAGACCCAGTACTTC.

This chain uses TRBV19 with TRBJ2-3; D is ambiguous. Between the trimmed V and J ends, which lost 7 bases and 1 base, there was a span of 12 bases. CDR1 and CDR2 from the germline V gene are LNHDA and SQIVND (reference sequence). This CDR3 spans 14 amino acids. CDR3 nucleotide sequence: TGTGCCAGTAACCGTGGTGGCCGCACAGATACGCAGTATTTT. Translated: CASNRGGRTDTQYF.

The chain links TRBV30 to TRBJ1-2; TRBD1 matches at 10 bases. The V and J ends lost 5 bases and 2 bases, in that order; junction bases with no gene match: 8. This CDR3 contains 15 residues. Germline V gives CDR1 GTSNPN, CDR2 SVGIG (reference sequence). This CDR3 reads CAWFRTGGGNYGYTF. The CDR3 DNA is TGTGCCTGGTTCCGGACAGGGGGAGGAAACTATGGCTACACCTTC.

The V and J genes are TRBV7-8 and TRBJ1-2; TRBD1 agrees at 7 bases. The CDR3 sequence is 16 residues long. Losses at the gene ends were 0 bases for V and 4 bases for J; bases not matched to a gene: 8. Germline CDR1 reads SGHVS; CDR2 reads FQNEAQ. The DNA for the CDR3 is TGTGCCAGCAGCTTAGCCCCGAAGGGGGCGGGCTATGGCTACACCTTC. Translating it yields CASSLAPKGAGYGYTF.

This chain connects TRBV27 to TRBJ2-3; D remains ambiguous. V was shortened by 6 bases and J by 5 bases, with 6 bases between the two germline ends. The CDR3 spans 11 residues. Germline assignment: CDR1 MNHEY and CDR2 SMNVEV (reference sequence). CDR3 amino acids: CASSELDTQYF. The CDR3 coding sequence is TGTGCCAGCAGCGAGCTAGATACGCAGTATTTT.

This chain's CDR3 is CAQTRAGTPYEQYF. CDR3 coding DNA: TGTGCCCAAACCCGCGCCGGGACACCCTACGAGCAGTACTTC. This chain links TRBV30 with TRBJ2-7, with D possibly matching TRBD1 (6 bases). V lost 8 bases to trimming and J lost 2 bases, with 19 bases between them. CDR1 GTSNPN and CDR2 SVGIG come from the germline V gene (reference sequence). This CDR3 has 14 amino acids.

The chain links TRBV12-3 or TRBV12-4 to TRBJ1-1; weak D call: TRBD1 (5 bases). The CDR3 has 12 residues. V was cut by 6 bases and J by 8 bases, with 13 bases left in between. The CDR3 region is CASRRVGGEAFF. The CDR3 nucleotides are TGTGCCAGCAGACGAGTGGGGGGAGAAGCTTTCTTT.

This clone was observed a single time. The chain couples TRBV30 to TRBJ1-2; D is possibly TRBD1 (6 bases). The CDR3 loop spans 13 amino acids. CDR1 GTSNPN and CDR2 SVGIG come from the germline V gene (reference sequence). Trimming left V 1 base short and J 5 bases short, with 11 bases between. The CDR3 nucleotides are TGTGCCTGGAGTGCGGGGGGCGCTTATGGCTACACCTTC. Protein sequence: CAWSAGGAYGYTF.

The V call is TRBV7-2, the J call TRBJ1-2, with 10 bases aligning to TRBD1. Trimming cost V 1 base and J 8 bases; bases outside gene matches: 10. This CDR3 comprises 16 residues. Per the germline V gene, CDR1 is SGHTA and CDR2 is FQGNSA. Here the CDR3 DNA reads TGTGCCAGCAGCTTAGGGGGACAGGGGTCCCTCGGGGGCTACACCTTC. Its protein product is CASSLGGQGSLGGYTF.

The J gene is TRBJ1-2, the V gene TRBV25-1; D unresolved. The CDR3 is 12 amino acids. The V end was cut by 3 bases, the J end by 8 bases, with 10 bases between. Germline V gene data show CDR1 as MGHDK and CDR2 as SYGVNS. CDR3 bases: TGTGCCAGCAGTGAGGGAGTGTTCGGCTACACCTTC. Residues: CASSEGVFGYTF.